A selection of T cell receptor beta chains follows, all from one sample in a study of OX40 agonist ivuxolimab in advanced cancers. The data were produced by immunoSEQ multiplex PCR, yet TCRdb's version contains in-frame clones alone and is incomplete. The table shows under 15,000 clones, with about 79% occurring only once. The sequenced sample was CD4+ or CD8+ T cells sorted from blood, obtained in a trial of the OX40 agonist ivuxolimab. These receptors were taken from an adult with an advanced solid tumor such as melanoma, head and neck, liver or kidney cancer. The CDR3 runs from the conserved cysteine through the conserved F or W. Each record gives: J gene, V gene, clone size, D gene, CDR3 DNA, CDR3 protein. A D gene is named only where the DNA matches it firmly. A row's size may be missing; if present it is once, few, many or a size class.

>TRBJ1-2|TRBV19|once|NA
TGTGCCAGTAGTAGTCGGGATTACTATGGCTACACCTTC
CASSSRDYYGYTF
>TRBJ2-5|TRBV11-2|once|NA
NA
CASSLTSAPLWETQYF
>TRBJ2-1|TRBV30|NA|TRBD2
TGTGCCCGATCAACTAGCGGCTACAATGAGCAGTTCTTC
CARSTSGYNEQFF
>TRBJ2-1|TRBV7-9|NA|NA
TGTGCCAGCAGCTTAGTCGGACTCCCGGGCAATGAGCAGTTCTTC
CASSLVGLPGNEQFF
>TRBJ2-2|TRBV5-6|NA|NA
TGTGCCAGCAGCTTGACCCGGAACACCGGGGAGCTGTTTTTT
CASSLTRNTGELFF
>TRBJ2-7|TRBV27|once|NA
TGTGCCAGCAGATCTGGAACGGGCCAAGGGTACGAGCAGTACTTC
CASRSGTGQGYEQYF
>TRBJ2-2|TRBV27|few|TRBD2
TGTGCCAGCAGTTTAACCCTACCGGGACTAGCGGGAGAATTGAACACCGGGGAGCTGTTTTTT
CASSLTLPGLAGELNTGELFF
>TRBJ1-4|TRBV15|NA|NA
TGTGCCACCAGCAACGGGGAGGGCGATGAAAAACTGTTTTTT
CATSNGEGDEKLFF
>TRBJ2-7|TRBV5-6|NA|NA
TGTGCCAGCAGCGACAGTTCCTACGAGCAGTACTTC
CASSDSSYEQYF
>TRBJ1-5|TRBV28|NA|NA
TGTGCCAGCAGTACCCGGGGGCCCCTGTATGAGCCCCAGCATTTT
CASSTRGPLYEPQHF
>TRBJ1-1|TRBV5-8|NA|TRBD1
TGTGCCAGCAGCTTGGTACTTCTAACAGGGGGCTTCATGAACACTGAAGCTTTCTTT
CASSLVLLTGGFMNTEAFF
>TRBJ2-2|TRBV19|few|NA
TGTGCCAGCAATCAGTACACCGGGGAGCTGTTTTTT
CASNQYTGELFF
>TRBJ2-5|TRBV19|large|NA
TGTGCCAGTAGTAGGGACTTCCAAGAGACCCAGTACTTC
CASSRDFQETQYF
>TRBJ2-3|TRBV27|NA|NA
TGTGCCAGCACTTCCATCAATACGCAGTATTTT
CASTSINTQYF
>TRBJ2-7|TRBV19|once|TRBD2
TGTGCCAGTAGTGACCTAGCGGGTTCCGAGCAGTACTTC
CASSDLAGSEQYF
>TRBJ2-7|TRBV27|NA|NA
TGTGCCACCGGAATTGGGGGAAGCTACGAGCAGTACTTC
CATGIGGSYEQYF
>TRBJ1-2|TRBV10-3|NA|NA
TGTGCCATCAGTGAAGGGGGATGGGGTGGCTACACCTTC
CAISEGGWGGYTF
>TRBJ1-1|TRBV27|NA|NA
TGTGCCAGCAGTTTAGGCGGGGGGGCTGAAGCTTTCTTT
CASSLGGGAEAFF
>TRBJ2-5|TRBV27|NA|NA
TGTGCCAGCAGTTTATCGGCTCCTGGCCTTTCTCGGTGGGAGACCCAGTACTTC
CASSLSAPGLSRWETQYF
>TRBJ2-1|TRBV7-3|NA|NA
TGTGCCAGCAGCTTAACGGGGGGTGAGCAGTTCTTC
CASSLTGGEQFF
>TRBJ1-2|TRBV28|NA|TRBD1
TGTGCCAGCAGTGACAGGGCCGCCCCATATGGCTACACCTTC
CASSDRAAPYGYTF
>TRBJ2-7|TRBV11-2|NA|TRBD2
TGTGCCAGCAGCTTATTCGGCGGGAGCTTTATCTACGAGCAGTACTTC
CASSLFGGSFIYEQYF
>TRBJ2-5|TRBV4-3|NA|TRBD2
TGCGCCAGCAGCCAACTAGCGGGAGTGGAGACCCAGTACTTC
CASSQLAGVETQYF
>TRBJ2-1|TRBV9|NA|NA
TGTGCCAGCAGCGGGAGTAATGAGGAGCAGTTCTTC
CASSGSNEEQFF
>TRBJ2-5|TRBV5-1|NA|NA
TGCGCCAGCAGCCTAATGAGGGAGACCCAGTACTTC
CASSLMRETQYF
>TRBJ1-3|TRBV5-5|NA|TRBD1
TGTGCCAGCAGCACCCGGGACAGGTCCACTCCCTACTCTGGAAACACCATATATTTT
CASSTRDRSTPYSGNTIYF
>TRBJ2-7|TRBV5-1|NA|NA
TGCGCCAGCAGCTTGGAGGGGAAGGCCTACGAGCAGTACTTC
CASSLEGKAYEQYF
>TRBJ1-1|TRBV27|NA|TRBD1
TGTGCCAGCAGGGACCTATCCGGGACAGGGGAGGGTGGAACTGAAGCTTTCTTT
CASRDLSGTGEGGTEAFF
>TRBJ1-2|TRBV4-1|NA|NA
TGCGCCAGCAGCCAAGGGGAGGAGGGAGCTTATGGCTACACCTTC
CASSQGEEGAYGYTF
>TRBJ2-2|TRBV13|NA|TRBD2
TGTGCCAGCAGCTTAATGGCGGGAGGGAACACCGGGGAGCTGTTTTTT
CASSLMAGGNTGELFF
>TRBJ2-7|TRBV27|NA|NA
TGTGCCAGCAGTTTACGGGTGGGGTCCTACGAGCAGTACTTC
CASSLRVGSYEQYF
>TRBJ2-1|TRBV5-6|NA|NA
TGTGCCAGCAGCAGTCGATCCTCCTACAATGAGCAGTTCTTC
CASSSRSSYNEQFF
>TRBJ2-1|TRBV28|NA|NA
TGTGCCAGCAGTATTCTAGCCAACAATGAGCAGTTCTTC
CASSILANNEQFF
>TRBJ2-2|TRBV25-1|few|NA
TGTGCCAGCAGTATTGGGGGGTCCGGGGAGCTGTTTTTT
CASSIGGSGELFF
>TRBJ1-2|TRBV28|NA|TRBD1
TGTGCCAGCAGTTGGCGGACAGGGTGGGGCTACACCTTC
CASSWRTGWGYTF
>TRBJ1-2|TRBV29-1|NA|TRBD1
TGCAGCGTCGGCACGGACAGGGGGGTTATTAACTATGGCTACACCTTC
CSVGTDRGVINYGYTF
>TRBJ2-1|TRBV5-1|medium-sized|NA
TGCGCCAGCAGCTTAACGCCATACAATGAGCAGTTCTTC
CASSLTPYNEQFF
>TRBJ1-1|TRBV11-2|once|TRBD1
TGTGCCAGCAGCTTAGGAGGGGGACAGGCCTTT
CASSLGGGQAF
>TRBJ1-3|TRBV30|few|NA
TGTGCCTGGAGTAATGGAAACACCATATATTTT
CAWSNGNTIYF
>TRBJ1-1|TRBV27|NA|NA
TGTGCCAGCAGTTCCGGCTGGAGCACTGAAGCTTTCTTT
CASSSGWSTEAFF
>TRBJ1-5|TRBV19|NA|NA
TGTGCCAGTAGTATAATGGGGCAGAGCAATCAGCCCCAGCATTTT
CASSIMGQSNQPQHF
>TRBJ2-2|TRBV28|NA|NA
TGTGCCAGCAGTTTAGGGTGGGGGGAGCTGTTTTTT
CASSLGWGELFF
>TRBJ1-2|TRBV5-6|NA|NA
TGTGCCAGCAGTCAAGGGATACTCTATGGCTACACCTTC
CASSQGILYGYTF